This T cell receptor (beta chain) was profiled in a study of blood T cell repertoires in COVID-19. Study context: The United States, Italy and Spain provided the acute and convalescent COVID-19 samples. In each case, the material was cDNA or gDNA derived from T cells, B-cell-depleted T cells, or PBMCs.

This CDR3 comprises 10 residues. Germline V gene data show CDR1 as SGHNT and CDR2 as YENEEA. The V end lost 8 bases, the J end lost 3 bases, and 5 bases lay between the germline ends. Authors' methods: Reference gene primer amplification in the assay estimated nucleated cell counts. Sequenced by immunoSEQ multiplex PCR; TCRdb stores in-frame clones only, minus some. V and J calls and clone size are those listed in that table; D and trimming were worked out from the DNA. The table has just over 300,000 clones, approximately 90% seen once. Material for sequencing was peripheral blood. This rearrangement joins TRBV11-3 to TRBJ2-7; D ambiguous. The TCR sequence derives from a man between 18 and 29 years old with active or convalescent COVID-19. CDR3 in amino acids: CASPVYEQYF. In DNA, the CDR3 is TGTGCCAGCCCCGTCTACGAGCAGTACTTC.